These 8 T cell receptor beta chains were sequenced from one sample in a study of CD8 T cells in Susac syndrome. RNA, at about 0.45 to 1 ug, was reverse transcribed with random hexamers. TCRdb re-called the immunoSEQ multiplex PCR reads with MiXCR, one entry per CDR3 protein. Found here are some 190,000 distinct CDR3 sequences, approximately 96% of them singletons; the top ten hold approximately 0.09%. Sequencing used CD4+ T cells from PBMCs. These receptors were obtained from a human donor with multiple sclerosis.

The chain employs TRBV29-1 and TRBJ2-2; 8 bases match TRBD1. The CDR3 is made up of 14 amino acids. Per germline, CDR1 SQVTM and CDR2 ANQGSEA. With 4 bases clipped from V and 0 bases from J, the junction kept 1 base outside the gene matches. CDR3 loop: CSVGTGTNTGELFF. CDR3 nucleotide sequence: TGCAGCGTTGGGACAGGGACGAACACCGGGGAGCTGTTTTTT.

The J gene is TRBJ2-7, the V gene TRBV5-1; no clear D gene. The V gene lost 4 bases and the J gene lost 3 bases, with 11 bases spanning the gap. This CDR3 comprises 13 residues. Germline CDR1 and CDR2: SGHRS and YFSETQ. This chain's CDR3 is CASSQKVDYEQYF. The CDR3 region has the DNA TGCGCCAGCAGCCAAAAGGTGGACTACGAGCAGTACTTC. The full variable domain, in which reference TRBV5-1 and TRBJ2-7 provide the parts outside the CDR3, is KAGVTQTPRYLIKTRGQQVTLSCSPISGHRSVSWYQQTPGQGLQFLFEYFSETQRNKGNFPGRFSGRQFSNSRSEMNVSTLELGDSALYLCASSQKVDYEQYFGPGTRLTVT.

This clonotype was recorded only once. The chain is built from TRBV29-1 and TRBJ1-4; D is perhaps TRBD1 (6 bases). CDR3 length: 12 amino acids. The germline gives CDR1 SQVTM, CDR2 ANQGSEA. Trimming cost V 6 bases and J 5 bases, with 10 bases left between them. This CDR3 reads CSVGQGNEKLFF. The CDR3 nucleotides are TGCAGCGTCGGGCAGGGGAATGAAAAACTGTTTTTT.

V gene TRBV9 combines with J gene TRBJ2-5; D is possibly TRBD2 (6 bases). Trimming removed 0 bases from V and 5 bases from J, with 8 bases in between. From germline, CDR1 is SGDLS and CDR2 YYNGEE. CDR3 length equals 13 residues. CDR3 residues: CASSVDLAETQYF. The CDR3 DNA sequence: TGTGCCAGCAGCGTAGATCTAGCGGAGACCCAGTACTTC.

The V and J genes are TRBV3-1 and TRBJ1-1; D call uncertain. V lost 1 base and J 3 bases, leaving 6 bases between the germline ends. The germline V gene has CDR1 LGHDT and CDR2 YNNKEL (reference sequence). The CDR3 consists of 13 residues. The CDR3 protein is CASSQVQDTEAFF. The DNA for the CDR3 is TGTGCCAGCAGCCAAGTCCAAGACACTGAAGCTTTCTTT.

V usage is TRBV28 and J usage is TRBJ2-1; TRBD1 matches 10 bases. Germline V gene data show CDR1 as MDHEN and CDR2 as SYDVKM. V shed 11 bases, J shed 9 bases, and the junction held 10 bases outside the gene matches. The CDR3 runs 13 residues. This CDR3 is CAGRDRGDGEQFF. Here the CDR3 DNA reads TGTGCCGGTAGGGACAGGGGAGACGGTGAGCAGTTCTTC. The whole variable domain, filled in from reference TRBV28 and TRBJ2-1, reads DVKVTQSSRYLVKRTGEKVFLECVQDMDHENMFWYRQDPGLGLRLIYFSYDVKMKEKGDIPEGYSVSREKKERFSLILESASTNQTSMYLCAGRDRGDGEQFFGPGTRLTVL.

The V call is TRBV12-3 or TRBV12-4, the J call TRBJ2-7; D remains unclear. Trimming removed 3 bases from V and 6 bases from J, with 9 bases in between. The CDR3 totals 12 residues. CDR3 sequence (DNA): TGTGCCAGCAGTTTGTGGGTCAGCGAGCAGTACTTC. Protein sequence: CASSLWVSEQYF.

The gene calls are TRBV28 and TRBJ2-2; 7 nucleotides align to TRBD1. Germline V gene sequence: CDR1 MDHEN, CDR2 SYDVKM. CDR3 length: 17 residues. V was clipped by 6 bases and J by 3 bases; unmatched bases: 13. The CDR3 DNA is TGTGCCAGCAGACGCTGGACAGGTACCTCGCACACCGGGGAGCTGTTTTTT. Translation: CASRRWTGTSHTGELFF.